This T cell receptor beta chain was captured in a study of identical twins. Study conclusions and caveats: Memory repertoires showed no such pattern, whereas abundant cord blood beta clonotypes carried fewer insertions.

V was cut by 6 bases and J by 8 bases, with 16 bases left in between. The CDR3 runs 14 residues. It was template switching that added a universal primer site, and there were unique molecular identifiers on the cDNA. TCRdb independently ran MiXCR on the 5' RACE reads; one entry per CDR3 protein. Counted here are about 890,000 distinct CDR3 sequences, over 9% occurring once; the ten biggest clones make up 1.5% to 2%. Worth noting for this clonotype: The antigen is not known.

The same sample was also studied in work on yellow fever vaccine responses in identical twins.

This clonotype was obtained from a woman between 18 and 29 years old in good health. The V and J genes are TRBV12-3 or TRBV12-4 and TRBJ1-4; D perhaps matches TRBD1 (5 bases). The sample taken for sequencing was PBMCs. CDR3 loop: CASSRAGREEKLFF. Written as DNA, the CDR3 is TGTGCCAGCAGCCGGGCGGGGCGAGAGGAAAAACTGTTTTTT.